The clone carrying this T cell receptor (beta chain) occurred a few times. Its antigen is undetermined. TCR beta cDNA libraries had unique molecular identifiers. TCRdb itself ran the PCR reads through MiXCR, one entry per CDR3 protein. The table has around 400,000 distinct CDR3 sequences, approximately 39% seen once; the top ten hold less than 8%. This entry belongs to a study of post-analysis software for immune sequencing data. In the study overall: Both relapsing-remitting and secondary progressive multiple sclerosis featured among the disease courses, as did progressive-relapsing multiple sclerosis.

The V and J ends lost 4 bases and 3 bases respectively, with 14 bases between them. From germline, CDR1 is SGHRS and CDR2 YFSETQ. The CDR3 has 14 amino acids. Whole-study findings and limits: The normalized Chao1 diversity of multiple sclerosis patients was significantly lower than that of controls. Roughly 5 TRBV segments, TRBV5-6, TRBV5-1 and TRBV20-1 among them, were found more frequent in patients than controls.

This chain connects TRBV5-1 to TRBJ2-7; D perhaps matches TRBD1 (6 bases). This clonotype was obtained from a girl aged 2 to 10 with multiple sclerosis. The specimen was blood. The CDR3 sequence is CASSQSHRVYEQYF. The CDR3, as DNA: TGCGCCAGCAGCCAGAGCCACAGGGTCTACGAGCAGTACTTC.